These T cell receptor beta chains were read from a single sample in a study of cytomegalovirus exposure and HLA in healthy donors. Only in-frame clones appear in the TCRdb table, and some are missing; sequencing was by immunoSEQ multiplex PCR. The sample holds some 150,000 clones, about 80% seen once. Sequenced sample: PBMCs. The receptors originated from a male donor in good health and CMV-seronegative. CDR3s include the opening cysteine and the closing phenylalanine or tryptophan. The D gene is left open where the match is weak. Clone size is given for some rows only: seen once, a few or many times, or a class if the clone is expanded.

13	TRBV27	TRBJ2-5	.	.	CASSFLPGETQYF	TGTGCCAGCAGTTTTCTTCCGGGAGAGACCCAGTACTTC
15	TRBV7-8	TRBJ1-2	few	TRBD1	CASSPKRTGVVLDTF	TGTGCCAGCAGCCCTAAACGGACAGGGGTTGTTCTTGACACCTTC
14	TRBV10-3	TRBJ2-6	.	.	CAISLESGANVLTF	TGTGCCATCAGTCTTGAGTCTGGGGCCAACGTCCTGACTTTC
13	TRBV18	TRBJ2-5	.	.	CASSATGFGTQYF	TGTGCCAGCTCGGCAACAGGGTTCGGGACCCAGTACTTC
13	TRBV18	TRBJ1-1	.	.	CASSPTENTEAFF	TGTGCCAGCTCGCCGACAGAGAACACTGAAGCTTTCTTT
14	TRBV4-1	TRBJ2-1	.	TRBD1	CASSQRDRSNEQFF	TGCGCCAGCTCCCAACGGGACAGATCCAATGAGCAGTTCTTC
16	TRBV7-6	TRBJ1-3	.	.	CASSFGPGYSGNTIYF	TGTGCCAGCAGCTTTGGACCGGGATACTCTGGAAACACCATATATTTT
16	TRBV4-3	TRBJ1-6	.	.	CASSQESGGSNSPLHF	TGCGCCAGCAGCCAAGAATCGGGGGGTAGTAATTCACCCCTCCACTTT
16	TRBV5-8	TRBJ1-2	.	.	CASSLTWAGEGYGYTF	TGTGCCAGCAGCTTGACTTGGGCAGGGGAGGGCTATGGCTACACCTTC
12	TRBV7-6	TRBJ2-1	.	.	CASSSQSQEQFF	TGTGCCAGCAGCTCCCAGTCTCAGGAGCAGTTCTTC
14	TRBV11-2	TRBJ1-2	.	TRBD1	CASSVGQEVYGYTF	TGTGCCAGCAGCGTAGGACAGGAGGTTTATGGCTACACCTTC
16	TRBV4-3	TRBJ1-2	.	.	CASSQSVVERGYGYTF	TGCGCCAGCAGCCAGTCGGTTGTGGAAAGGGGCTATGGCTACACCTTC
13	TRBV30	TRBJ2-5	.	.	CAWSAGPSETQYF	TGTGCCTGGAGTGCTGGGCCATCTGAGACCCAGTACTTC
15	TRBV19	TRBJ1-1	.	.	CASSTYGGVDTEAFF	TGTGCCAGTAGTACTTATGGGGGCGTGGACACTGAAGCTTTCTTT
13	TRBV4-3	TRBJ2-7	.	.	CASSQGVRCEQYF	TGCGCCAGCAGCCAGGGCGTCCGCTGCGAGCAGTACTTC
14	TRBV4-3	TRBJ2-1	.	.	CASSYSLIYNEQFF	TGCGCCAGCAGCTACTCCCTGATTTACAATGAGCAGTTCTTC
15	TRBV2	TRBJ1-1	.	TRBD1	CASSEMGQGATEAFF	TGTGCCAGCAGTGAAATGGGGCAGGGGGCAACTGAAGCTTTCTTT
17	TRBV5-4	TRBJ2-2	.	TRBD2	CASSSGGGTSKPGELFF	TGTGCCAGCAGCTCGGGCGGGGGGACTAGTAAACCCGGGGAGCTGTTTTTT
11	TRBV7-2	TRBJ1-1	.	.	CASSSVVEAFF	TGTGCCAGCAGCTCAGTTGTAGAAGCTTTCTTT
15	TRBV27	TRBJ1-1	.	TRBD1	CASSTSGQGRSEAFF	TGTGCCAGCAGTACCTCTGGACAGGGGAGGAGTGAAGCTTTCTTT
13	TRBV11-1	TRBJ1-4	.	.	CASSLDSDEKLFF	TGTGCCAGCAGCTTAGATTCGGATGAAAAACTGTTTTTT
17	TRBV4-2	TRBJ1-1	.	TRBD1	CASSQDARDRGYTEAFF	TGTGCCAGCAGCCAAGATGCTAGAGACAGGGGGTACACTGAAGCTTTCTTT
15	TRBV25-1	TRBJ1-2	.	.	CASSELGASLGGYTF	TGTGCCAGCAGTGAATTAGGGGCTTCACTTGGTGGCTACACCTTC
16	TRBV5-4	TRBJ1-4	.	.	CASSFGRDATNEKLFF	TGTGCCAGCAGCTTTGGGAGGGATGCAACTAATGAAAAACTGTTTTTT
14	TRBV5-6	TRBJ2-3	.	.	CASRQGFHTDTQYF	TGTGCCAGCAGGCAGGGTTTTCATACAGATACGCAGTATTTT
15	TRBV28	TRBJ1-5	.	.	CASGTGSGYNQPQHF	TGTGCCAGCGGAACAGGATCGGGCTACAATCAGCCCCAGCATTTT
14	TRBV5-4	TRBJ1-1	few	.	CASSPRGFDTEAFF	TGTGCCAGCAGCCCCCGGGGGTTTGACACTGAAGCTTTCTTT
14	TRBV4-3	TRBJ1-1	.	.	CASSQEQGNTEAFF	TGCGCCAGCAGCCAAGAGCAGGGGAACACTGAAGCTTTCTTT
15	TRBV5-4	TRBJ1-2	.	TRBD1	CASSLGTGVNYGYTF	TGTGCCAGCAGCTTAGGGACAGGGGTCAACTATGGCTACACCTTC
15	TRBV7-8	TRBJ1-3	.	TRBD1	CASSLTGNSGNTIYF	TGTGCCAGCAGCTTGACAGGGAACTCTGGAAACACCATATATTTT
16	TRBV19	TRBJ1-5	.	.	CASSIDNRVGRQPQHF	TGTGCCAGTAGTATAGATAACAGGGTCGGGCGGCAGCCCCAGCATTTT
12	TRBV27	TRBJ1-1	.	.	CASSLRTGESFF	TGTGCCAGCAGTTTACGGACGGGGGAATCTTTCTTT
14	TRBV9	TRBJ2-7	few	TRBD2	CASSVDGGGYEQYF	TGTGCCAGCAGCGTCGATGGGGGAGGGTACGAGCAGTACTTC
15	TRBV4-3	TRBJ1-1	.	.	CASSLNYRGGVEAFF	TGCGCCAGCAGCCTCAACTACCGCGGGGGGGTGGAAGCTTTCTTT
14	TRBV19	TRBJ2-7	.	.	CASSIVPSSYEQYF	TGTGCCAGTAGTATTGTTCCTAGCTCCTACGAGCAGTACTTC
17	TRBV6-1	TRBJ1-6	.	.	CASSAFGGGSYNSPLHF	TGTGCCAGCAGTGCTTTCGGCGGGGGATCCTATAATTCACCCCTCCACTTT
14	TRBV6-5	TRBJ1-2	.	TRBD1	CASSYGRGLGGYTF	TGTGCCAGCAGTTACGGAAGGGGGCTGGGAGGCTACACCTTC
18	TRBV11-2	TRBJ1-2	.	TRBD1	CASSARSAGTAETYGYTF	TGTGCCAGCAGCGCCCGATCAGCCGGGACAGCCGAAACATATGGCTACACCTTC
15	TRBV7-2	TRBJ1-5	few	TRBD1	CASSQRTGVNQPQHF	TGTGCCAGCAGCCAGAGGACAGGGGTAAATCAGCCCCAGCATTTT
16	TRBV27	TRBJ1-6	.	TRBD1	CASSLTRGQPNSLLHF	TGTGCCAGCAGCCTAACTAGGGGGCAACCTAATTCACTCCTCCACTTT
13	TRBV6-5	TRBJ1-1	.	.	CASRTNLNTEAFF	TGTGCCAGCAGAACAAACCTGAACACTGAAGCTTTCTTT
15	TRBV15	TRBJ2-5	.	.	CATSRVAGHPETQYF	TGTGCCACCAGCAGAGTTGCCGGACATCCCGAGACCCAGTACTTC
12	TRBV7-3	TRBJ2-3	once	TRBD2	CASSSTSGAQYF	TGTGCCAGCAGCTCGACTAGCGGGGCGCAGTATTTT
13	TRBV4-3	TRBJ2-3	.	.	CASSQDPGDTQYF	TGCGCCAGCAGCCAAGATCCCGGAGATACGCAGTATTTT
16	TRBV30	TRBJ2-7	.	TRBD1	CAWSVYGQGGSYEQYF	TGTGCCTGGAGTGTCTACGGACAGGGGGGATCCTACGAGCAGTACTTC
14	TRBV19	TRBJ1-2	.	.	CASSPPGTNYGYTF	TGTGCCAGTAGTCCTCCGGGAACTAACTATGGCTACACCTTC
14	TRBV29-1	TRBJ1-5	.	TRBD1	CSVAQDRGDQPQHF	TGCAGCGTAGCCCAGGACAGGGGAGATCAGCCCCAGCATTTT
16	TRBV6-5	TRBJ2-5	.	.	CASSYGGTPSQETQYF	TGTGCCAGCAGTTATGGTGGGACACCATCCCAAGAGACCCAGTACTTC
14	TRBV6-5	TRBJ1-1	.	.	CASSSQGSGTEAFF	TGTGCCAGCAGTTCGCAGGGGTCGGGCACTGAAGCTTTCTTT
14	TRBV7-9	TRBJ1-1	.	TRBD1	CASKEGAWFVEAFF	TGTGCCAGCAAGGAGGGGGCATGGTTTGTTGAAGCTTTCTTT
15	TRBV5-6	TRBJ1-1	.	TRBD1	CASRSVDRAYTEAFF	TGTGCCAGCAGATCAGTTGACAGGGCCTACACTGAAGCTTTCTTT
14	TRBV19	TRBJ1-4	.	TRBD1	CASTPPRAGGKLFF	TGTGCCAGTACCCCACCCCGGGCAGGGGGGAAACTGTTTTTT
18	TRBV7-8	TRBJ2-1	.	.	CASSLIRGDKSSYNEQFF	TGTGCCAGCAGCTTAATTAGAGGGGACAAGAGCTCCTACAATGAGCAGTTCTTC
14	TRBV11-2	TRBJ2-5	once	TRBD2	CASSSSGLAGTQYF	TGTGCCAGCAGCTCCTCGGGACTAGCGGGGACCCAGTACTTC
14	TRBV7-9	TRBJ1-3	.	TRBD1	CASTSQGDRNTIYF	TGTGCCAGCACCTCTCAGGGGGATCGGAACACCATATATTTT
15	TRBV4-1	TRBJ2-1	.	TRBD2	CASSQVAGAYNEQFF	TGCGCCAGCAGCCAAGTAGCGGGCGCCTACAATGAGCAGTTCTTC
15	TRBV13	TRBJ1-1	.	TRBD1	CASSYDRGKGTEAFF	TGTGCCAGCAGTTATGACAGGGGAAAGGGAACTGAAGCTTTCTTT
16	TRBV10-2	TRBJ2-6	.	TRBD1	CASRELQGAGANVLTF	TGCGCCAGCAGGGAATTACAGGGGGCCGGGGCCAACGTCCTGACTTTC
12	TRBV19	TRBJ1-2	.	.	CASKGRVRGYTF	TGTGCCAGTAAGGGCAGGGTCCGCGGCTACACCTTC
15	TRBV7-8	TRBJ1-2	.	.	CASSPSSGTPYGYTF	TGTGCCAGCAGCCCTTCATCCGGGACACCGTATGGCTACACCTTC